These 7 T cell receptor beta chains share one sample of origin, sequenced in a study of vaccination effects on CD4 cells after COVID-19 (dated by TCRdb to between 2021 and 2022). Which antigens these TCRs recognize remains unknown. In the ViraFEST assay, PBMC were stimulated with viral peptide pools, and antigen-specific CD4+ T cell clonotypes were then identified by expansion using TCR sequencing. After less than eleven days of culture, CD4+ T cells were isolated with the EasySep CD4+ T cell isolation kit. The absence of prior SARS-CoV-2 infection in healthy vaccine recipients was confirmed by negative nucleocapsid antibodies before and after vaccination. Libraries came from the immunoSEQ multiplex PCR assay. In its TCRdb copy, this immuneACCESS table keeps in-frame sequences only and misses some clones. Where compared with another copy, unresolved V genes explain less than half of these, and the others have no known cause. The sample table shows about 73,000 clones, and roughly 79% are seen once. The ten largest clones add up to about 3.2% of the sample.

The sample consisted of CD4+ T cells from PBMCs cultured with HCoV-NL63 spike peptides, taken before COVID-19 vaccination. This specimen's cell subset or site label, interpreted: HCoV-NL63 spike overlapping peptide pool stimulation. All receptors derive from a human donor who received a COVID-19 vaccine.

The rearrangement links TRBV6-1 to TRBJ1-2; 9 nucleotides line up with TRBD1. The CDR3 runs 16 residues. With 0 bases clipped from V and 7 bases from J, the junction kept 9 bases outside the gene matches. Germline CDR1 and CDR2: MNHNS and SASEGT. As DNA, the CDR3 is TGTGCCAGCAGTGAAGCTATCGTAACAGGGGGCCGTGGCTACACCTTC. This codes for CASSEAIVTGGRGYTF.

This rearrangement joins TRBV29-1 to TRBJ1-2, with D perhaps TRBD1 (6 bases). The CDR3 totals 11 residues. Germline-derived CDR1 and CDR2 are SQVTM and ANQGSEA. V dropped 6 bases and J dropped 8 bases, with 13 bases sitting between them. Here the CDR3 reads CSVYRVEGYTF. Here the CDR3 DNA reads TGCAGCGTGTACAGGGTCGAGGGCTACACCTTC.

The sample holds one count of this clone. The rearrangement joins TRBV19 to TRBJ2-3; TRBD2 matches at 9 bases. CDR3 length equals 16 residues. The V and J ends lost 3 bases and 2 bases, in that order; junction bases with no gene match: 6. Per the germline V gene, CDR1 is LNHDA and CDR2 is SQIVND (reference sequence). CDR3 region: CASSIRLAGFTDTQYF. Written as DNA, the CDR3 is TGTGCCAGTAGTATTCGGCTAGCGGGGTTCACAGATACGCAGTATTTT.

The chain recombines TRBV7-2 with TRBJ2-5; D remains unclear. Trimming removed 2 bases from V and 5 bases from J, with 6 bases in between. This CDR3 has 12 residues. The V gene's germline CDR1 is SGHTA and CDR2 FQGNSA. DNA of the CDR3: TGTGCCAGCAGCTTATACGGGGAGACCCAGTACTTC. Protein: CASSLYGETQYF.

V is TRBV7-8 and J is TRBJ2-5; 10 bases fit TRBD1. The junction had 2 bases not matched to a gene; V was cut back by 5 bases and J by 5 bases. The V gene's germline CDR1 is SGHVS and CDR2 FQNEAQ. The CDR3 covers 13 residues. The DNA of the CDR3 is TGTGCCAGCAGCCCGGGACAGGGGGAGACCCAGTACTTC. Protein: CASSPGQGETQYF.

The CDR3 sequence is CASSRMRGGTGGAEQFF. CDR3 sequence (DNA): TGTGCCAGCAGCCGTATGAGGGGCGGGACAGGGGGCGCTGAGCAGTTCTTC. The rearrangement links TRBV7-8 to TRBJ2-1; 12 nucleotides match TRBD1. The CDR3 runs 17 residues. V lost 5 bases to trimming and J lost 9 bases; unmatched junction nucleotides: 14. CDR1 and CDR2 from the germline V gene are SGHVS and FQNEAQ.

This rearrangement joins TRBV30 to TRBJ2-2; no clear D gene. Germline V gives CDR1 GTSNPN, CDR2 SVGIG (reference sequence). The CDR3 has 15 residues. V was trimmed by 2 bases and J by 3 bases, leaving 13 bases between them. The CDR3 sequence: CAWSSRAGHTGELFF. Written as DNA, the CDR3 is TGTGCCTGGAGTAGTCGAGCAGGTCACACCGGGGAGCTGTTTTTT.